A single sample gave rise to the 26 T cell receptor beta chains below, sequenced in a study of chemoradiotherapy in HPV16-positive cancers. Assay used: immunoSEQ multiplex PCR; TCRdb lists only in-frame clones, some missing. This table has some 15,000 clones, approximately 89% appearing once. Sequenced here: blood, sampled from a patient who underwent chemoradiotherapy. The receptors shown here come from a human donor with HPV-associated anogenital cancer.

This clone was seen a single time. The chain carries TRBV4-2 and TRBJ2-5, with a tentative D call TRBD2 (5 bases). CDR3 length equals 15 residues. Germline V gene data show CDR1 as LGHNA and CDR2 as YNFKEQ. Trimming removed 0 bases from V and 2 bases from J, with 10 bases in between. The DNA for the CDR3 is TGTGCCAGCAGCCAAGATAACCGACTACAAGAGACCCAGTACTTC. This codes for CASSQDNRLQETQYF.

The chain recombines TRBV2 with TRBJ1-1; tentatively, D is TRBD1 (5 bases). This CDR3 has 15 residues. The germline CDR1 and CDR2 sequences are SNHLY and FYNNEI. V was trimmed by 6 bases and J by 1 base, leaving 15 bases between them. The CDR3: CASRDWDQANTEAFF. CDR3 coding DNA: TGTGCCAGCAGAGATTGGGACCAGGCGAACACTGAAGCTTTCTTT.

This chain uses TRBV5-1 with TRBJ1-6, with 7 bases fitting TRBD1. Germline V gene data show CDR1 as SGHRS and CDR2 as YFSETQ. The J segment lost 7 bases and the V segment lost 1 base, leaving 2 bases of the junction unmatched. The CDR3 loop spans 14 amino acids. In DNA, the CDR3 is TGCGCCAGCAGCTTGCCAGGGGGGAATTCACCCCTCCACTTT. Translated, it gives CASSLPGGNSPLHF.

J is TRBJ2-7 and V is TRBV7-3, with 12 bases that match TRBD1. Germline V CDR1 and CDR2: SGHTA, FQGTGA. Trimming at V came to 1 base and at J to 5 bases, leaving 3 bases not matched to a gene. The CDR3 extends over 15 amino acids. CDR3 protein: CASSLKGTGGHEQYF. Written as DNA, the CDR3 is TGTGCCAGCAGCTTAAAGGGGACAGGGGGCCACGAGCAGTACTTC.

The gene calls are TRBV10-3 and TRBJ2-7, with D perhaps TRBD1 (7 bases). The CDR3 covers 14 residues. Trimming cost V 6 bases and J 1 base, with 13 bases left between them. CDR1 is ENHRY and CDR2 is SYGVKD in the germline V gene. DNA for the CDR3: TGTGCCATCAGACCTCAGGGGGGATCCTACGAGCAGTACTTC. Translation: CAIRPQGGSYEQYF.

This clone was counted once. The gene calls are TRBV5-1 and TRBJ1-4; 8 bases are shared with TRBD1. J gave up 7 bases and V 4 bases, and 6 bases lay outside the gene matches. Germline lookup yields CDR1 SGHRS and CDR2 YFSETQ. The CDR3 has 14 residues. DNA for the CDR3: TGCGCCAGCAGCAAGTCGACAGGGGTTGAAAAACTGTTTTTT. Residues: CASSKSTGVEKLFF.

The chain recombines TRBV19 with TRBJ1-3, with 7 bases fitting TRBD1. The J segment lost 3 bases and the V segment lost 5 bases, leaving 13 bases of the junction unmatched. This CDR3 has 17 amino acids. Germline CDR1 and CDR2: LNHDA and SQIVND (reference sequence). This CDR3 reads CASSGGGRTNIGNTIYF. CDR3 coding DNA: TGTGCCAGTAGTGGAGGGGGCCGGACAAACATTGGAAACACCATATATTTT.

The chain has TRBV7-9 and TRBJ1-5; no clear D. The CDR3 is 13 amino acids. Trimming left V 4 bases short and J 0 bases short, with 4 bases between. The germline V gene has CDR1 SEHNR and CDR2 FQNEAQ (reference sequence). The CDR3 reads CASSSDSNQPQHF. The DNA of the CDR3 is TGTGCCAGCAGCTCAGATAGCAATCAGCCCCAGCATTTT.

The J gene is TRBJ2-1, the V gene TRBV4-2; the D gene is possibly TRBD2 (5 bases). This CDR3 has 15 amino acids. V gave up 4 bases and J gave up 5 bases, with 15 bases separating them. Germline V gene data show CDR1 as LGHNA and CDR2 as YNFKEQ. For the CDR3, the DNA is TGTGCCAGCAGCCCGACAAGCGGATTCCACAATGAGCAGTTCTTC. Translation gives CASSPTSGFHNEQFF.

V and J are TRBV19 and TRBJ2-7; TRBD1 matches 9 bases. J was trimmed by 5 bases and V by 1 base; bases with no gene match: 6. CDR3 size: 15 residues. Germline V gene data show CDR1 as LNHDA and CDR2 as SQIVND (reference sequence). CDR3 sequence (DNA): TGTGCCAGTAGTATAGGAGGGACAGGGTCTCACGAGCAGTACTTC. Encoded protein: CASSIGGTGSHEQYF.

This clone appeared once. V gene TRBV2 combines with J gene TRBJ2-3; 11 bases fit TRBD1. V shed 5 bases and J 0 bases; nucleotides not matched to a gene: 1. Germline CDR1 is SNHLY and CDR2 is FYNNEI. This CDR3 has 15 residues. CDR3 nucleotides: TGTGCCAGCAGTCGGGACAGGGGGAGCACAGATACGCAGTATTTT. This encodes CASSRDRGSTDTQYF.

This chain connects TRBV2 to TRBJ2-1; D is perhaps TRBD1 or TRBD2 (5 bases each). Germline lookup yields CDR1 SNHLY and CDR2 FYNNEI. V was clipped by 7 bases and J by 6 bases, with 13 bases between them. The CDR3 spans 13 residues. The CDR3 loop reads CASKGTPLNEQFF. CDR3 DNA sequence: TGTGCCAGCAAGGGGACCCCTCTCAATGAGCAGTTCTTC.

The rearrangement links TRBV7-2 to TRBJ2-7; 9 nucleotides agree with TRBD1. The CDR3 is made up of 14 amino acids. The V gene end was trimmed by 4 bases and the J gene end by 3 bases; junction bases not matched to a gene: 4. Germline V gives CDR1 SGHTA, CDR2 FQGNSA. The CDR3 nucleotides read TGTGCCAGCAGCTGGGGACAGGGAGTCTACGAGCAGTACTTC. Translated: CASSWGQGVYEQYF. Full variable domain (missing parts from reference TRBV7-2 and TRBJ2-7): GAGVSQSPSNKVTEKGKDVELRCDPISGHTALYWYRQSLGQGLEFLIYFQGNSAPDKSGLPSDRFSAERTGGSVSTLTIQRTQQEDSAVYLCASSWGQGVYEQYFGPGTRLTVT.

The rearrangement uses TRBV5-5 and TRBJ2-6, with unresolved D. The CDR3 spans 13 residues. V lost 5 bases to trimming and J lost 4 bases, with 7 bases between them. Germline V lookup: CDR1 SGHKS, CDR2 YYEKEE (reference sequence). The CDR3 nucleotides read TGTGCCAGCAGTCCAAGGGGGGCCAACGTCCTGACTTTC. It codes for CASSPRGANVLTF.

The V call is TRBV6-4, the J call TRBJ2-1; 8 bases are a match to TRBD2. Losses at the gene ends were 3 bases for V and 5 bases for J; bases not matched to a gene: 0. The germline CDR1 and CDR2 sequences are MRHNA and SNTAGT. This CDR3 spans 13 amino acids. The DNA of the CDR3 is TGTGCCAGCAGTGAGCGGGAGGACAATGAGCAGTTCTTC. This sequence encodes CASSEREDNEQFF.

The V gene is TRBV6-4, the J gene TRBJ2-3; 9 positions agree with TRBD2. The CDR3 covers 14 residues. V was clipped by 3 bases and J by 4 bases; unmatched bases: 2. CDR1 and CDR2 (germline): MRHNA, SNTAGT. The CDR3 DNA reads as TGTGCCAGCAGTGAAGCGGGAGGCTCAGATACGCAGTATTTT. It translates to CASSEAGGSDTQYF.

The chain employs TRBV11-1 and TRBJ2-1; possible D gene TRBD2, 6 bases. V lost 6 bases, J lost 1 base, and 16 bases lay in between. Germline CDR1 is SGHAT and CDR2 is FQDESV (reference sequence). This CDR3 comprises 16 residues. The CDR3 sequence: CASSSFPGESYNEQFF. The CDR3 nucleotides are TGTGCCAGCAGTTCCTTTCCGGGGGAATCCTACAATGAGCAGTTCTTC.

The chain combines TRBV18 with TRBJ2-5; D is unresolved. The V end lost 0 bases, the J end lost 5 bases, and 7 bases lay between the germline ends. Germline-derived CDR1 and CDR2 are KGHSH and LQKENI. The CDR3 is made up of 13 amino acids. CDR3 in amino acids: CASSPPTVETQYF. The DNA for the CDR3 is TGTGCCAGCTCACCACCTACGGTTGAGACCCAGTACTTC. Full variable domain (missing parts from reference TRBV18 and TRBJ2-5): NAGVMQNPRHLVRRRGQEARLRCSPMKGHSHVYWYRQLPEEGLKFMVYLQKENIIDESGMPKERFSAEFPKEGPSILRIQQVVRGDSAAYFCASSPPTVETQYFGPGTRLLVL.

The J gene is TRBJ2-5, the V gene TRBV9, with D perhaps TRBD1 or TRBD2 (6 bases each). Germline assignment: CDR1 SGDLS and CDR2 YYNGEE. This CDR3 contains 15 residues. V shed 3 bases and J shed 5 bases, with 17 bases lying between them. The CDR3 spells CASSARGGTAETQYF. The CDR3 nucleotides read TGTGCCAGCAGCGCGAGAGGGGGGACGGCGGAGACCCAGTACTTC.

This chain connects TRBV9 to TRBJ2-2, with D perhaps assigned TRBD1 or TRBD2 (6 bases each). The germline V and J ends were trimmed by 0 bases and 7 bases, with 10 bases remaining between them. This CDR3 spans 14 amino acids. CDR1 is SGDLS, CDR2 YYNGEE, per germline. CDR3 in amino acids: CASSVEQGGGELFF. DNA for the CDR3: TGTGCCAGCAGCGTAGAACAGGGAGGCGGGGAGCTGTTTTTT.

The rearrangement uses TRBV4-3 and TRBJ2-5; 11 positions match TRBD2. TRBJ2-7 explains the end of the DNA better; the J call may be wrong. Germline CDR1 is LGHNA and CDR2 is YSLEER. The length of the CDR3 is 13 residues. Written as DNA, the CDR3 is TGCGCCAGTGGTCCGGGACTAGCGGCCGAGCAGTACTTC. It codes for CASGPGLAAEQYF.

The sample holds one count of this clone. This chain connects TRBV7-9 to TRBJ2-5; TRBD2 aligns across 8 bases. Trimming at V came to 4 bases and at J to 5 bases, leaving 12 bases not matched to a gene. Germline CDR1 is SEHNR and CDR2 is FQNEAQ (reference sequence). The CDR3 has 16 residues. The CDR3 DNA is TGTGCCAGCAGCTCCTCCGGGACTAGAGTTATGGAGACCCAGTACTTC. This translates into CASSSSGTRVMETQYF.

This clone is a singleton in its sample. The chain combines TRBV2 with TRBJ2-3; D not resolved. The V end lost 6 bases, the J end lost 2 bases, and 18 bases lay between the germline ends. The CDR3 has 16 residues. Germline loops: CDR1 SNHLY, CDR2 FYNNEI. The CDR3 here is CASSAEPNRNTDTQYF. The CDR3, as DNA: TGTGCCAGCAGCGCAGAGCCAAATCGGAACACAGATACGCAGTATTTT.

This clone was seen only once. CDR3 sequence reads: CASSPPGLITAEQFF. In DNA form, the CDR3 reads TGTGCCAGCTCACCACCGGGACTAATCACCGCTGAGCAGTTCTTC. The rearrangement joins TRBV18 to TRBJ2-1, with 7 bases lining up with TRBD2. Germline V lookup: CDR1 KGHSH, CDR2 LQKENI. The V and J ends lost 0 bases and 9 bases, in that order; junction bases with no gene match: 8. This CDR3 has 15 residues.

This clone showed up just a few times. This chain links TRBV7-2 with TRBJ1-4, with D uncertain. The CDR3 is 14 amino acids. Trimming stripped 3 bases from V and 6 bases from J, with 11 bases between. Per germline, CDR1 SGHTA and CDR2 FQGNSA. The CDR3 loop is CASSFGPFDEKLFF. The CDR3 DNA follows: TGTGCCAGCAGCTTTGGCCCTTTTGATGAAAAACTGTTTTTT. Together with reference TRBV7-2 and TRBJ1-4, the CDR3 gives the full variable domain: GAGVSQSPSNKVTEKGKDVELRCDPISGHTALYWYRQSLGQGLEFLIYFQGNSAPDKSGLPSDRFSAERTGGSVSTLTIQRTQQEDSAVYLCASSFGPFDEKLFFGSGTQLSVL.

This rearrangement joins TRBV19 to TRBJ1-5, with D possibly TRBD1 on 6 matching bases. CDR1 LNHDA and CDR2 SQIVND come from the germline V gene (reference sequence). V lost 3 bases to trimming and J lost 0 bases, with 9 bases between them. The CDR3 has 15 residues. As DNA, the CDR3 is TGTGCCAGTAGTATCCGGACAGCTAGCAATCAGCCCCAGCATTTT. This codes for CASSIRTASNQPQHF. Full variable domain (outside the CDR3, taken from reference TRBV19 and TRBJ1-5): DGGITQSPKYLFRKEGQNVTLSCEQNLNHDAMYWYRQDPGQGLRLIYYSQIVNDFQKGDIAEGYSVSREKKESFPLTVTSAQKNPTAFYLCASSIRTASNQPQHFGDGTRLSIL.